The entry that follows covers one TCR beta chain sequence. This clonotype was detected only a few times. Its antigen remains unidentified. Per-base quality was not reported, and no clone a single base away is much larger than it. The data originate from a study of CD8 T cells in ankylosing spondylitis (TCRdb year 2017). The study in broad terms: The study set out to find disease-linked TCR variants by profiling T cell receptor beta repertoires in ankylosing spondylitis patients and healthy donors. In total, the full study cohort was made up of 100 to 140 healthy donors and approximately 24 ankylosing spondylitis patients. Peripheral blood was sampled, and synovial fluid was also collected from ankylosing spondylitis patients. The study at large found these results: Some of the motif variants had been reported before in the synovial fluid and blood of reactive arthritis patients, a finding that suggests common disease-initiation mechanisms. The disease-linked clones had a CD8+ phenotype and were found at relatively low frequencies in peripheral blood. A TCR beta motif made up of eight or nine highly homologous amino acid variants appeared to be characteristic of blood from ankylosing spondylitis patients. Significant enrichment of the disease-linked clones was reported in matched synovial fluid samples from ankylosing spondylitis patients.

Instrument on record: Illumina HiSeq 2500. TCR beta libraries were prepared by quantitative 5'-RACE with molecular barcodes. The source study handled its data this way. A new computational method, built on a probabilistic model of VDJ rearrangement, was used to identify disease-linked TCR variants. TCRdb reprocessing: public reads trimmed at Q25 with fastp, clones called with MiXCR, in-frame beta chains kept. Every entry covers one CDR3 protein and lists the most common genes and DNA from its rows. TCRdb's processing, not the study's, gives the V and J calls here. Present in this sample are about 130,000 distinct CDR3 sequences, around 9.3% of which were seen just once. The ten largest account for approximately 3.3% of the sample. The receptor was isolated from a male donor with ankylosing spondylitis or in good health (not recorded which). The sample consisted of blood, either unsorted or a sorted T cell fraction (not recorded which).

The nucleotide sequence is given as TGCAGTGCTAGAGATTGGGGGGGACTAGCGGGACAAGAGACCCAGTACTTC. Its protein is CSARDWGGLAGQETQYF. The chain is assembled from TRBV20-1 and TRBJ2-5, and 13 bases in between align with TRBD2. The CDR3 measures 17 amino acids from cysteine to phenylalanine. Only the CDR3 portion is preserved as DNA: 51 bases, with reading frame beginning at the first base. V and J are trimmed by 0 bases and 2 bases, and the gene matches miss 6 bases of the junction. From the germline V gene (reference sequence), CDR1 is DFQATT and CDR2 is SNEGSKA.